This is a list of T cell receptor beta chains from one sample in a study of blood T cell repertoires in COVID-19. The data were produced by immunoSEQ multiplex PCR, yet TCRdb's version contains in-frame clones alone and is incomplete. Of around 86,000 clones in the sample, approximately 83% are singletons; the top ten hold 29%. Source material: peripheral blood. These TCRs come from a woman of 80 years or more with acute or convalescent COVID-19. Each CDR3 is given with its conserved first and last residue. Each record gives: J gene, clone size, D gene, V gene, CDR3 DNA, CDR3 protein. The D gene is left open where the match is weak. Rows give clone size only sometimes, using once, few, many, or a class for an expanded clone.

j_gene: TRBJ2-3; abundance: once; d_gene: TRBD2; v_gene: TRBV24-1; CDR3nt: TGTGCCACCCAGGGACTAGCGGGAGCAGATACGCAGTATTTT; CDR3aa: CATQGLAGADTQYF
j_gene: TRBJ1-4; abundance: .; d_gene: TRBD1; v_gene: TRBV19; CDR3nt: TGTGCCAGTACCTCGGGACAGCCAAATGAAAAACTGTTTTTT; CDR3aa: CASTSGQPNEKLFF
j_gene: TRBJ2-1; abundance: .; d_gene: TRBD2; v_gene: TRBV7-9; CDR3nt: TGTGCCAGCAGCTCACGCCTCGGACTAGCGGGAACCTACAATGAGCAGTTCTTC; CDR3aa: CASSSRLGLAGTYNEQFF
j_gene: TRBJ1-6; abundance: .; d_gene: .; v_gene: TRBV2; CDR3nt: TGTGCCAGCAGTGTCGGCTCCTATAATTCACCCCTCCACTTT; CDR3aa: CASSVGSYNSPLHF
j_gene: TRBJ2-1; abundance: .; d_gene: .; v_gene: TRBV5-4; CDR3nt: TGTGCCAGCAGCTTTACTCCGAGCTCCTACAATGAGCAGTTCTTC; CDR3aa: CASSFTPSSYNEQFF
j_gene: TRBJ2-1; abundance: few; d_gene: TRBD1; v_gene: TRBV7-9; CDR3nt: TGTGCCAGCATCCCGACAGGGGTTTATGAGCAGTTCTTC; CDR3aa: CASIPTGVYEQFF
j_gene: TRBJ2-1; abundance: .; d_gene: TRBD1; v_gene: TRBV5-1; CDR3nt: TGCGCCAGCAGCTTGGGTTACAGGGGGGTCGACAATGAGCAGTTCTTC; CDR3aa: CASSLGYRGVDNEQFF
j_gene: TRBJ2-7; abundance: .; d_gene: TRBD2; v_gene: TRBV4-1; CDR3nt: TGCGCCAGCAGCCGCCTCCCTAGCGGGAGGCCCCACGAGCAGTACTTC; CDR3aa: CASSRLPSGRPHEQYF
j_gene: TRBJ2-3; abundance: .; d_gene: .; v_gene: TRBV5-1; CDR3nt: TGCGCCAGCAGCCCTAGGGGCGCTGGCACAGATACGCAGTATTTT; CDR3aa: CASSPRGAGTDTQYF
j_gene: TRBJ2-1; abundance: .; d_gene: .; v_gene: TRBV7-9; CDR3nt: TGTGCCAGCAGCCCGGGAGTTACCCCCTACAATGAGCAGTTCTTC; CDR3aa: CASSPGVTPYNEQFF
j_gene: TRBJ1-5; abundance: .; d_gene: TRBD1; v_gene: TRBV10-3; CDR3nt: TGTGCCATCAGTGGCGGGACAGGTCCACCTCTCTTACAGCATTTT; CDR3aa: CAISGGTGPPLLQHF
j_gene: TRBJ1-5; abundance: .; d_gene: .; v_gene: TRBV23-1; CDR3nt: TGCGCCAGCAGTCATTGGGACAACTATAGCAATCAGCCCCAGCATTTT; CDR3aa: CASSHWDNYSNQPQHF
j_gene: TRBJ2-1; abundance: .; d_gene: .; v_gene: TRBV6-5; CDR3nt: TGTGCCAGTAAAATGAGCTCCTACAATGAGCAGTTCTTC; CDR3aa: CASKMSSYNEQFF
j_gene: TRBJ2-2; abundance: .; d_gene: .; v_gene: TRBV7-9; CDR3nt: TGTGCCAGCAGCTCCCTGCTAGCGCCGAACACCGGGGAGCTGTTTTTT; CDR3aa: CASSSLLAPNTGELFF
j_gene: TRBJ1-5; abundance: once; d_gene: .; v_gene: TRBV18; CDR3nt: TGTGCCAGCTCACCACGGGGAGGAGAGGTATATAGCAATCAGCCCCAGCATTTT; CDR3aa: CASSPRGGEVYSNQPQHF
j_gene: TRBJ2-5; abundance: .; d_gene: TRBD2; v_gene: TRBV4-2; CDR3nt: TGTGCCAGCAGCCATGGGGGTAGCGGGAGTGAGACCCAGTACTTC; CDR3aa: CASSHGGSGSETQYF
j_gene: TRBJ1-2; abundance: once; d_gene: .; v_gene: TRBV23-1; CDR3nt: TGCGCCAGCTGTACCTCCGGGACGGGAGTTAAAGGCTACACCTTC; CDR3aa: CASCTSGTGVKGYTF
j_gene: TRBJ1-2; abundance: .; d_gene: .; v_gene: TRBV28; CDR3nt: TGTGCCAGCAGTTTGGCAGGGGATGGCTACACCTTC; CDR3aa: CASSLAGDGYTF
j_gene: TRBJ1-2; abundance: .; d_gene: .; v_gene: TRBV6-1; CDR3nt: TGTGCCAGCCATCCCCGGGGGGGACCTTATGGCTACACCTTC; CDR3aa: CASHPRGGPYGYTF
j_gene: TRBJ2-3; abundance: .; d_gene: .; v_gene: TRBV27; CDR3nt: TGTGCCAGCAGACTACAGGGTTCCGGGGCAGATACGCAGTATTTT; CDR3aa: CASRLQGSGADTQYF
j_gene: TRBJ2-3; abundance: .; d_gene: .; v_gene: TRBV1; CDR3nt: TGCACCATCCCGGGACTAGCGGGAGTCCCACTCCCCACCCCTACGCAGTATTTT; CDR3aa: CTIPGLAGVPLPTPTQYF
j_gene: TRBJ2-7; abundance: .; d_gene: .; v_gene: TRBV6-5; CDR3nt: TGTGCCAGCAGTCGGGACTCCCGGGGTCCCTACGAGCAGTACTTC; CDR3aa: CASSRDSRGPYEQYF
j_gene: TRBJ1-1; abundance: .; d_gene: TRBD1; v_gene: TRBV6-6; CDR3nt: TGTGCCAGCAGACTACAGGGGGTGGCTGAAGCTTTCTTT; CDR3aa: CASRLQGVAEAFF
j_gene: TRBJ2-3; abundance: .; d_gene: .; v_gene: TRBV15; CDR3nt: TGTGCCACCAGCAGAGATATTTCGGTCACAGATACGCAGTATTTT; CDR3aa: CATSRDISVTDTQYF
j_gene: TRBJ1-4; abundance: .; d_gene: .; v_gene: TRBV11-2; CDR3nt: TGTGCCAGCAGCTTTGACGGGAATGAAAAACTGTTTTTT; CDR3aa: CASSFDGNEKLFF
j_gene: TRBJ1-3; abundance: once; d_gene: .; v_gene: TRBV10-3; CDR3nt: TGTGCCATCAGTGACCCGGGGGCTGGAAACACCATATATTTT; CDR3aa: CAISDPGAGNTIYF